This T cell receptor (beta chain) is drawn from a study of T cell responses to AZD1222 COVID-19 vaccine. Study-wide results and limits: Reportedly, close to half of spike-specific TCRs are directed against unmutated variant regions.

Repertoires were generated with immunoSEQ multiplex PCR, while TCRdb's copy carries only in-frame clones and drops some. The repertoire consists of some 25,000 clones, with 87% occurring once and the leading ten covering roughly a third. To note about this clone: As yet, its antigen is unknown.

There are 13 residues in the CDR3. CDR1 and CDR2 (germline): LNHDA, SQIVND (reference sequence). The V gene lost 3 bases and the J gene lost 1 base, with 4 bases spanning the gap. Sequencing was performed on peripheral blood, taken 28 days after the second AZD1222 dose. The receptor's source is an adult who received the AZD1222 COVID-19 vaccine. The V gene is TRBV19, the J gene TRBJ1-3; D ambiguous. The CDR3 nucleotides read TGTGCCAGTAGTATGGGGTCTGGAAACACCATATATTTT. Translated, it gives CASSMGSGNTIYF.